This T cell receptor beta chain was documented in a study of blood T cell repertoires in COVID-19. The overall study: COVID-19 samples collected from the United States, Italy and Spain covered acute and convalescent phases. T cells, B-cell-depleted T cells, or PBMCs provided the cDNA or gDNA that served as material.

The junction had 3 bases not matched to a gene; V was cut back by 2 bases and J by 2 bases. Germline V gene data show CDR1 as SNHLY and CDR2 as FYNNEI. This CDR3 spans 15 amino acids. Original methodology: By means of reference gene primer amplification, nucleated cell counts were estimated. Sequenced by immunoSEQ multiplex PCR; TCRdb stores in-frame clones only, minus some. The DNA gave D and trimming, while V, J and clone size come from that table. The top ten clones hold 0.85% to 1.3% of a sample with some 94,000 clones, over 80% of them seen once. The clonotype comes from a human donor in a cohort sampled during active COVID-19. V usage is TRBV2 and J usage is TRBJ1-2, with TRBD1 matching 9 bases. Material for sequencing was peripheral blood. This CDR3 reads CASSEQGQGNYGYTF. CDR3 DNA sequence: TGTGCCAGCAGTGAACAGGGACAGGGAAACTATGGCTACACCTTC.